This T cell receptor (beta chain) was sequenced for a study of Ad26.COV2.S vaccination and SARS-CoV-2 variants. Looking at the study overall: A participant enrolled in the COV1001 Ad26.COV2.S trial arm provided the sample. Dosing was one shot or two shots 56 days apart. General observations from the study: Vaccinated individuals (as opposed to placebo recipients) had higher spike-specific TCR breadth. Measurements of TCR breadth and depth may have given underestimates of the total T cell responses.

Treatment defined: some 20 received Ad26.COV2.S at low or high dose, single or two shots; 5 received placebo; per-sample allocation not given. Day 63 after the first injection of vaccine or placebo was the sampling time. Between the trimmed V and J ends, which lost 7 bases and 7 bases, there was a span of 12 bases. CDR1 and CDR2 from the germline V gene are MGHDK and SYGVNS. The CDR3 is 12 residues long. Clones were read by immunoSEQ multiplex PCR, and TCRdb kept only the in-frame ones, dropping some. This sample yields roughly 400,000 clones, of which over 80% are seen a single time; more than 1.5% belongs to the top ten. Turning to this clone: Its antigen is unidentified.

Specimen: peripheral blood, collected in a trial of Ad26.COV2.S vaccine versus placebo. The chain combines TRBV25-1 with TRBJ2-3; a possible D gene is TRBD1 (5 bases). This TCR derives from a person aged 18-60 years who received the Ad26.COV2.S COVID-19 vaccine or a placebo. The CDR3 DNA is TGTGCCAGCAAAGACAGTACCTATACGCAGTATTTT. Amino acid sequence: CASKDSTYTQYF.